Each of the 17 T cell receptor beta chains below was sequenced from the same sample in a study of blood T cell repertoires in COVID-19. The table came from immunoSEQ multiplex PCR; TCRdb's copy has only in-frame clones and leaves some out. The top ten clones hold about 6% of a sample with about 300,000 clones, 70% to 90% of them seen once. The sequencing sample was made of PBMCs or T cells enriched from blood (not recorded which). These receptor sequences come from a young woman who had recovered from COVID-19.

V is TRBV6-5 and J is TRBJ2-2; weak D call: TRBD2 (5 bases). This CDR3 is 15 amino acids long. V gave up 0 bases and J gave up 0 bases, with 5 bases separating them. CDR1 is MNHEY, CDR2 SVGAGI, per germline. CDR3 sequence: CASSYSRANTGELFF. The CDR3 coding sequence is TGTGCCAGCAGTTACTCGCGGGCGAACACCGGGGAGCTGTTTTTT.

This clone was seen a few times. The J gene is TRBJ1-4, the V gene TRBV29-1; tentatively, D is TRBD1 (5 bases). This CDR3 is built from 13 residues. Per the germline V gene, CDR1 is SQVTM and CDR2 is ANQGSEA. V was clipped by 6 bases and J by 3 bases, with 11 bases between them. The CDR3 reads CSVGGRANEKLFF. In DNA, the CDR3 is TGCAGCGTCGGCGGCAGGGCTAATGAAAAACTGTTTTTT.

The chain has TRBV11-3 and TRBJ2-5; 7 bases fit TRBD2. Germline V lookup: CDR1 SGHNT, CDR2 YENEEA. V lost 8 bases, J lost 5 bases, and 8 bases stayed unmatched. This CDR3 region has 13 residues. Here the CDR3 reads CASASTGGETQYF. DNA for the CDR3: TGTGCCAGCGCTTCAACCGGGGGGGAGACCCAGTACTTC.

The chain carries TRBV9 and TRBJ2-2; 8 bases fit TRBD2. The CDR3 totals 15 residues. V shed 3 bases and J 5 bases; nucleotides not matched to a gene: 6. CDR1 and CDR2 from the germline V gene are SGDLS and YYNGEE. The chain's CDR3 is CASSAAGGGTGELFF. CDR3 nucleotide sequence: TGTGCCAGCAGCGCCGCGGGGGGAGGAACCGGGGAGCTGTTTTTT. Supplemented by reference TRBV9 and TRBJ2-2, the full variable domain reads DSGVTQTPKHLITATGQRVTLRCSPRSGDLSVYWYQQSLDQGLQFLIQYYNGEERAKGNILERFSAQQFPDLHSELNLSSLELGDSALYFCASSAAGGGTGELFFGEGSRLTVL.

This clone was observed a handful of times. The chain combines TRBV7-3 with TRBJ2-2, with 10 bases aligning to TRBD1. Germline values: CDR1 SGHTA, CDR2 FQGTGA. The CDR3 is 16 residues long. Trimming cost V 5 bases and J 1 base; bases outside gene matches: 4. Here the CDR3 reads CASSPRDRGNTGELFF. The CDR3 coding sequence is TGTGCCAGCAGCCCGCGGGACAGGGGGAACACCGGGGAGCTGTTTTTT.

CDR3 in amino acids: CASEQGHEQFF. Here the CDR3 DNA reads TGCGCCAGTGAGCAGGGCCATGAGCAGTTCTTC. The J gene is TRBJ2-1, the V gene TRBV5-1, with D possibly TRBD1 on 5 matching bases. This CDR3 comprises 11 residues. V was clipped by 8 bases and J by 8 bases, with 11 bases between them. The germline V gene has CDR1 SGHRS and CDR2 YFSETQ.

The chain recombines TRBV9 with TRBJ1-2; TRBD1 matches 9 bases. This CDR3 has 15 residues. CDR1 is SGDLS and CDR2 is YYNGEE in the germline V gene. Trimming took 2 bases from V and 4 from J; bases not matched to a gene: 6. This CDR3 is CASSVGDRVSYGYTF. Written as DNA, the CDR3 is TGTGCCAGCAGCGTTGGGGACAGGGTCAGCTATGGCTACACCTTC.

The V gene is TRBV7-8, the J gene TRBJ2-7; 10 nucleotides line up with TRBD1. This CDR3 is built from 15 residues. J gave up 6 bases and V 5 bases, and 10 bases lay outside the gene matches. Per germline, CDR1 SGHVS and CDR2 FQNEAQ. The CDR3 region has the DNA TGTGCCAGCAGCCCGAGGACAGGGGGAGTTCGCGAGCAGTACTTC. Protein: CASSPRTGGVREQYF.

The chain has TRBV10-3 and TRBJ1-6, with TRBD1 as a possible D gene (5 bases). V was pared by 0 bases and J by 10 bases, with 16 bases between. Looked up from germline, CDR1 is ENHRY and CDR2 is SYGVKD. The CDR3 is 16 amino acids. The CDR3 bases are TGTGCCATCAGTGAGTCGGGGCAGCCCGAAGGGTCACCCCTCCACTTT. This sequence encodes CAISESGQPEGSPLHF.

This chain connects TRBV7-2 to TRBJ1-2; 8 nucleotides align to TRBD1. There are 12 residues in the CDR3. V was clipped by 5 bases and J by 7 bases; unmatched bases: 3. Germline V lookup: CDR1 SGHTA, CDR2 FQGNSA. Here the CDR3 reads CASSRQGLGYTF. The CDR3 DNA sequence: TGTGCCAGCAGCAGACAGGGGCTTGGCTACACCTTC.

The rearrangement uses TRBV5-1 and TRBJ1-6, with D tentatively TRBD1 (6 bases). The V end was cut by 0 bases, the J end by 5 bases, with 6 bases between. CDR1 and CDR2 from the germline V gene are SGHRS and YFSETQ. The length of the CDR3 is 14 residues. CDR3 nucleotides: TGCGCCAGCAGCTTGGCAGGGGATAATTCACCCCTCCACTTT. It yields the protein CASSLAGDNSPLHF.

V is TRBV4-3 and J is TRBJ1-6, with 7 bases identical to TRBD1. The V gene end was trimmed by 0 bases and the J gene end by 6 bases; junction bases not matched to a gene: 11. Germline assignment: CDR1 LGHNA and CDR2 YSLEER. CDR3 length: 18 amino acids. CDR3 DNA: TGCGCCAGCAGCCAAGATGGACTTCAGGGGGTGAGTAATTCACCCCTCCACTTT. It codes for CASSQDGLQGVSNSPLHF.

Turning to this clone: The sample carries other DNA sequences with the same CDR3. This chain links TRBV5-1 with TRBJ1-1; D is possibly TRBD1 (5 bases). Trimming cost V 0 bases and J 2 bases, with 14 bases left between them. The germline V gene has CDR1 SGHRS and CDR2 YFSETQ. This CDR3 has 16 amino acids. CDR3 coding DNA: TGCGCCAGCAGCTTGGCCTCGGCAGGGCTTAACACTGAAGCTTTCTTT. The encoded protein is CASSLASAGLNTEAFF.

This chain links TRBV12-3 or TRBV12-4 with TRBJ2-7, with D maybe TRBD2 (5 bases). V was shortened by 5 bases and J by 3 bases, with 8 bases between the two germline ends. CDR3 length: 12 residues. CDR3 bases: TGTGCCAGCAGTCAAACTAGCTACGAGCAGTACTTC. It specifies CASSQTSYEQYF.

Here the CDR3 DNA reads TGTGCCACCAGCCCGGACAGGGCCACCTACGAGCAGTACTTC. Amino acids: CATSPDRATYEQYF. The J gene is TRBJ2-7, the V gene TRBV15; 8 positions match TRBD1. CDR1 is LNHNV and CDR2 is YYDKDF in the germline V gene (reference sequence). V lost 5 bases, J lost 2 bases, and 5 bases stayed unmatched. The CDR3 is 14 amino acids.

The chain uses TRBV6-1 and TRBJ2-7; D might be TRBD2 (6 bases). There are 14 residues in the CDR3. Germline loops: CDR1 MNHNS, CDR2 SASEGT. Trimming took 3 bases from V and 0 from J, leaving 9 bases between them. For the CDR3, the DNA is TGTGCCAGCAGTGATGGGGGGAGCTCCTACGAGCAGTACTTC. Its translation: CASSDGGSSYEQYF.

The chain recombines TRBV7-2 with TRBJ2-2; D is undetermined. The V end lost 1 base, the J end lost 0 bases, and 6 bases lay between the germline ends. The germline V gene has CDR1 SGHTA and CDR2 FQGNSA. There are 15 residues in the CDR3. CDR3 in DNA: TGTGCCAGCAGCTTAGAATTAACGAACACCGGGGAGCTGTTTTTT. Protein: CASSLELTNTGELFF.